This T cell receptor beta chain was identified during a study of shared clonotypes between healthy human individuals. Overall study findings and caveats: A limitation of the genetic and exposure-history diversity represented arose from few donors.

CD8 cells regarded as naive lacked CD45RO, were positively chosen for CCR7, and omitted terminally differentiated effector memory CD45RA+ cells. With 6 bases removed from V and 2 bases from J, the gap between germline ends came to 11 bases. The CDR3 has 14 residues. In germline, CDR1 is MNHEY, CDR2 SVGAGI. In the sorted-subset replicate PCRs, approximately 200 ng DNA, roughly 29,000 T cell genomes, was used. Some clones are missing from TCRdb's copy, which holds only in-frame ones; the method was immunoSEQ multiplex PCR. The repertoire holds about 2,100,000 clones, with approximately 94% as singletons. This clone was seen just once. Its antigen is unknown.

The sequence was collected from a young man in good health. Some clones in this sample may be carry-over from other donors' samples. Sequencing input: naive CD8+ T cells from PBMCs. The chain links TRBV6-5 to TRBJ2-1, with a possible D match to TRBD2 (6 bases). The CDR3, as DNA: TGTGCCAGCAGGAGTAGCGGCGCCTACAATGAGCAGTTCTTC. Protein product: CASRSSGAYNEQFF.